This T cell receptor (beta chain) originates from a study of T cells after yellow fever vaccination. Germline CDR1 is SGHRS and CDR2 is YFSETQ. The CDR3 is 14 amino acids. V was trimmed by 0 bases and J by 4 bases, leaving 10 bases between them. TCRdb re-analysed the 5' RACE reads in MiXCR, keeping a single row per CDR3 protein. The sample contains around 360,000 distinct CDR3 sequences, under 14% of which appear only once. This clonotype appeared a few times. This receptor was taken from a young man who received the YFV17D yellow fever vaccine. This chain uses TRBV5-1 with TRBJ1-2, with D perhaps TRBD1 (5 bases). The sequenced sample was PBMCs, obtained on the day of the first yellow fever vaccination. CDR3 sequence: CASSLDQRGYGYTF. The DNA of the CDR3 is TGCGCCAGCAGCTTGGACCAGAGGGGCTATGGCTACACCTTC.